Sequencing of this T cell receptor beta chain was carried out in a study of PD-1 blockade in classical Hodgkin lymphoma. Study summary: Nivolumab was administered to patients intravenously at 3 mg/kg every 2 weeks. Findings of the study overall: TCR diversity in CD4+, not CD8+, cells rose significantly by C4D1.

After autologous stem cell transplantation all patients relapsed, and prior brentuximab vedotin exposure differed between cohorts. With respect to this clone: Its antigen remains unidentified.

Germline V gene data show CDR1 as MNHNS and CDR2 as SASEGT. The CDR3 covers 18 residues. V lost 3 bases to trimming and J lost 0 bases, with 18 bases between them. This table comes from immunoSEQ multiplex PCR, and its TCRdb copy is limited to in-frame clones, with some not included. There are about 97,000 clones in the sample; roughly 84% occur only once, and 12% lies in the top ten. This chain connects TRBV6-1 to TRBJ1-5, with a weak D call TRBD1 (6 bases). The sequence was obtained from a human donor with classical Hodgkin lymphoma. Material: peripheral blood mononuclear cells (PBMCs), obtained at baseline. CDR3 DNA sequence: TGTGCCAGCAGTGAGGGCCGGGCTAGGGGGTATAGCAATCAGCCCCAGCATTTT. This codes for CASSEGRARGYSNQPQHF.